This T cell receptor beta chain was recorded in a study of blood T cell repertoires in COVID-19. Study-wide context: The study drew acute and convalescent COVID-19 samples from the United States, Italy and Spain. T cells, B-cell-depleted T cells, or PBMCs provided the cDNA or gDNA that served as material.

In the study's own analysis: Amplification of reference gene primers was used by the study to estimate nucleated cell counts. The method was immunoSEQ multiplex PCR; TCRdb's version includes in-frame clones alone and lacks a portion of them. The D gene and trimming were derived from the DNA, and the V and J assignments and clone size from that table. The sample lists some 200,000 clones, approximately 91% occurring once. Note on this clone: The identical CDR3 is also encoded by other nucleotide sequences in the sample.

Germline V gene data show CDR1 as KGHDR and CDR2 as SFDVKD. V was trimmed by 4 bases and J by 0 bases, leaving 3 bases between them. The CDR3 totals 12 residues. Seattle patients were enrolled while actively infected and followed longitudinally. V is TRBV24-1 and J is TRBJ2-7; D is uncertain. Sequencing was carried out using peripheral blood. The clonotype originates from a man aged 50 to 60 with COVID-19, enrolled during active disease. As DNA, the CDR3 is TGTGCCACCAGTGACAGCTCCTACGAGCAGTACTTC. It specifies CATSDSSYEQYF.